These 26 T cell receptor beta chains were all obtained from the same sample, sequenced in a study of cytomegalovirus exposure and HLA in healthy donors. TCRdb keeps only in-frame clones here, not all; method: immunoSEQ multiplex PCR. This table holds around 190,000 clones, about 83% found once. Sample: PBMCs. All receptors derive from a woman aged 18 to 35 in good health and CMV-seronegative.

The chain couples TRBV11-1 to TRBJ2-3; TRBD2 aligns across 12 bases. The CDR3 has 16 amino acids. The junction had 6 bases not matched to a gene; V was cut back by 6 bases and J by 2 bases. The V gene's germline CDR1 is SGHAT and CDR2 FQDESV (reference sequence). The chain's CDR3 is CASRSTSGGVTDTQYF. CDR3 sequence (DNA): TGTGCCAGCAGATCGACTAGCGGGGGAGTCACAGATACGCAGTATTTT.

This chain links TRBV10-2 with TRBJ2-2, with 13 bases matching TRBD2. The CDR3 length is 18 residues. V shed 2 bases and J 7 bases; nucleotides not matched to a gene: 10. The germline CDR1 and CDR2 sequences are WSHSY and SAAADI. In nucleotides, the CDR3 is TGCGCCAGCAGTGAGACCGGACTAGCGGGAGCGAATGGCGGGGAGCTGTTTTTT. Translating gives CASSETGLAGANGGELFF.

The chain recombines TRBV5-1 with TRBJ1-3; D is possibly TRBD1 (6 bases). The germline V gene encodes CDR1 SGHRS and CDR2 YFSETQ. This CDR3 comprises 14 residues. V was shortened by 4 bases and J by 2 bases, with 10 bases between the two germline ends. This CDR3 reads CASSLGTTGNTIYF. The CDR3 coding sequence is TGCGCCAGCAGCCTAGGGACAACTGGAAACACCATATATTTT.

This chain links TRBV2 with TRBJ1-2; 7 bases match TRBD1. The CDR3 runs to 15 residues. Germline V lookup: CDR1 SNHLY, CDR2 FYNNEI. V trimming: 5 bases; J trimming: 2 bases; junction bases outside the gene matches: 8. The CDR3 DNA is TGTGCCAGCAGTAACAAACAGGACAGGAACTATGGCTACACCTTC. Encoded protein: CASSNKQDRNYGYTF.

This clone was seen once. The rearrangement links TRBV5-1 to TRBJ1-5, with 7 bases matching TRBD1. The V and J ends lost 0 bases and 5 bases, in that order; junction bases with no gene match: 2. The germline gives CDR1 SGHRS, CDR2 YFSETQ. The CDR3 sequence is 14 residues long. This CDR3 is CASSLGQGDQPQHF. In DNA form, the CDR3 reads TGCGCCAGCAGCTTGGGACAGGGAGATCAGCCCCAGCATTTT.

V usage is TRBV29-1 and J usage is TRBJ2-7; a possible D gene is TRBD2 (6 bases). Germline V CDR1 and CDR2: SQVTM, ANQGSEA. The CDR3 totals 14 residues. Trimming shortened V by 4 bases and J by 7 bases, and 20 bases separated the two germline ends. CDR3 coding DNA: TGCAGCGTTGGGGACCGCAGGGTACGGGGGGAGCAGTACTTC. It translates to CSVGDRRVRGEQYF.

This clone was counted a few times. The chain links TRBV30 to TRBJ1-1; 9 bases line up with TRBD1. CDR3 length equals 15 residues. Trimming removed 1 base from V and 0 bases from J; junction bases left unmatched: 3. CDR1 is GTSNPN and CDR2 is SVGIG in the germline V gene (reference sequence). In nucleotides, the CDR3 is TGTGCCTGGAGTGGACAGGGGGGAATGAACACTGAAGCTTTCTTT. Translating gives CAWSGQGGMNTEAFF.

Here the CDR3 reads CASSPDYGNRNTEAFF. DNA of the CDR3: TGCGCCAGCAGTCCTGACTACGGGAACCGGAACACTGAAGCTTTCTTT. The chain combines TRBV5-1 with TRBJ1-1; no clear D gene. The V gene lost 5 bases and the J gene lost 1 base, with 18 bases spanning the gap. Germline V CDR1 and CDR2: SGHRS, YFSETQ. This CDR3 is built from 16 residues.

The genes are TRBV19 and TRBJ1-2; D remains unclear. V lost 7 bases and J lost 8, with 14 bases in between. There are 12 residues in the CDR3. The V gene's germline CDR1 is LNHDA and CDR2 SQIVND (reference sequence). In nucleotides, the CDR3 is TGTGCCAGTACCAATCGGAGGGAGGGCTACACCTTC. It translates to CASTNRREGYTF.

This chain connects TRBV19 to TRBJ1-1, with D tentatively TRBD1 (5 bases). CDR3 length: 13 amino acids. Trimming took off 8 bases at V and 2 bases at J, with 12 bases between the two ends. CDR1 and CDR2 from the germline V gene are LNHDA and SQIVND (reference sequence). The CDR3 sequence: CASGRQTNTEAFF. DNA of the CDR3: TGTGCCAGTGGCAGACAGACCAACACTGAAGCTTTCTTT.

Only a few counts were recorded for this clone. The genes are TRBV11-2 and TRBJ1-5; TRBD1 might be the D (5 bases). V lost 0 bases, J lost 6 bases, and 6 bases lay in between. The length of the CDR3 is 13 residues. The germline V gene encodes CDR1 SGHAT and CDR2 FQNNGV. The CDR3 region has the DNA TGTGCCAGCAGCTTAGAAAGGGGTCAGCCCCAGCATTTT. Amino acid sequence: CASSLERGQPQHF.

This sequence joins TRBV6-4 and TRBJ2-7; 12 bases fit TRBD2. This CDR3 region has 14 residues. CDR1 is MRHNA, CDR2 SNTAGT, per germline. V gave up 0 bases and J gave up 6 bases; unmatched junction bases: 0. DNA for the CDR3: TGTGCCAGCAGTGACTCGACTAGCGGGAGCGAGCAGTACTTC. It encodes CASSDSTSGSEQYF.

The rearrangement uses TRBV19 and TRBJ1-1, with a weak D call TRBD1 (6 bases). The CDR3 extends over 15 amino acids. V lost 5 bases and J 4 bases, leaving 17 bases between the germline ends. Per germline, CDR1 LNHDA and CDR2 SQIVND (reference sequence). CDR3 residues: CASSLKEGEGTEAFF. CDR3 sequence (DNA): TGTGCCAGTAGTTTAAAGGAGGGGGAGGGCACTGAAGCTTTCTTT.

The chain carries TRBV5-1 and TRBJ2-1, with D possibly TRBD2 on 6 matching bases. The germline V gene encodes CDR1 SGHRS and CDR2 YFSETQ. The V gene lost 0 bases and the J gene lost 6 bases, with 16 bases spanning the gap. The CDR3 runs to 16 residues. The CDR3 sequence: CASSLVGTRRRNEQFF. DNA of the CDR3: TGCGCCAGCAGCTTGGTAGGGACTCGTCGACGCAATGAGCAGTTCTTC.

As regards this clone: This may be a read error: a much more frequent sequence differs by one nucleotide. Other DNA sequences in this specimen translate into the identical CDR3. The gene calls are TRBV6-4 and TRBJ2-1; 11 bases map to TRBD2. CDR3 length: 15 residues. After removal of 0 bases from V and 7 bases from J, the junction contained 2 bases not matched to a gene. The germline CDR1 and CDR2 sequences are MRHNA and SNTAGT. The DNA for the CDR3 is TGTGCCAGCAGTGACTCTAGCGGGGGGGCAAATGAGCAGTTCTTC. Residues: CASSDSSGGANEQFF.

CDR3 sequence reads: CASSQEGLHGGHEQYF. The DNA of the CDR3 is TGCGCCAGCAGCCAAGAAGGATTGCACGGGGGGCACGAGCAGTACTTC. The rearrangement joins TRBV4-1 to TRBJ2-7; D may be TRBD2 (7 bases). V shed 0 bases and J shed 5 bases, with 17 bases lying between them. The CDR3 has 16 residues. The germline gives CDR1 MGHRA, CDR2 YSYEKL.

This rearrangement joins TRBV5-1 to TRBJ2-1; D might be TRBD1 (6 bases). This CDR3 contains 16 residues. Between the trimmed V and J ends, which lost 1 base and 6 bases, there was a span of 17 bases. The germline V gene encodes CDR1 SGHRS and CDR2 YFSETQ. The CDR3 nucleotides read TGCGCCAGCAGCTTGCTCGGACAGCACGATTTCAATGAGCAGTTCTTC. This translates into CASSLLGQHDFNEQFF.

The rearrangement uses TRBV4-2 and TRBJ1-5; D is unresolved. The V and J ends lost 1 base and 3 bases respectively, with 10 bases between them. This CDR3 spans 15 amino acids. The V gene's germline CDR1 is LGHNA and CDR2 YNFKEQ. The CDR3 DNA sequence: TGTGCCAGCAGCCAAGTGACACTTCTCAATCAGCCCCAGCATTTT. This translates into CASSQVTLLNQPQHF.

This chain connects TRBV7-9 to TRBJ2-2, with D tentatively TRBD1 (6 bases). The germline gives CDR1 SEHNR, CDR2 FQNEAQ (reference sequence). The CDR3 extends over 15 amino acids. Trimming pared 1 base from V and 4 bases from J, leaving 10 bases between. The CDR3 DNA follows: TGTGCCAGCAGCTTAGTACAGGGATCCACCGGGGAGCTGTTTTTT. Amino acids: CASSLVQGSTGELFF.

CDR3 protein: CASQGMTEAFF. In DNA form, the CDR3 reads TGTGCCAGTCAGGGTATGACTGAAGCTTTCTTT. The genes are TRBV6-5 and TRBJ1-1; a possible D gene is TRBD1 (5 bases). Trimming removed 9 bases from V and 5 bases from J, with 10 bases in between. The CDR3 length is 11 residues. Germline CDR1 MNHEY, CDR2 SVGAGI.

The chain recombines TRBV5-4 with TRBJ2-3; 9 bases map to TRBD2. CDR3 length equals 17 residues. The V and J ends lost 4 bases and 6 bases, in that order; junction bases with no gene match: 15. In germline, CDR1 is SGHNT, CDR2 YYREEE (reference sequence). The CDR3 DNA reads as TGTGCCAGCAGCCCAAACCCCCTTGGCGGGAGGGCCGATACGCAGTATTTT. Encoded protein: CASSPNPLGGRADTQYF.

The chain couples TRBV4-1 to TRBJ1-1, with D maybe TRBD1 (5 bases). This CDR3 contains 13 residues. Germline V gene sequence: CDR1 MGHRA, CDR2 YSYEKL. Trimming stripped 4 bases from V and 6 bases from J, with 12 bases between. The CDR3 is CASSLDQGAEAFF. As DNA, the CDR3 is TGCGCCAGCAGCCTGGACCAGGGTGCTGAAGCTTTCTTT.

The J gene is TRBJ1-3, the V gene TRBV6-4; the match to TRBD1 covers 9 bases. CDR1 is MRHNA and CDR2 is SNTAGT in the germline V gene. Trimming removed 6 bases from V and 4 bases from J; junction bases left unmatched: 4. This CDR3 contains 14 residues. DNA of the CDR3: TGTGCCAGCAGCGCCGGGACAGGGGGAAACACCATATATTTT. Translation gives CASSAGTGGNTIYF.

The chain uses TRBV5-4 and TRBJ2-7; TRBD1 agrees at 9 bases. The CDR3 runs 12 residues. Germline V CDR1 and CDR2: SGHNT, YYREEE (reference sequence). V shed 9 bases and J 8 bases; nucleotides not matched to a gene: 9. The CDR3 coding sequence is TGTGCCACGACCCCGGGACAGGGTCAGCAGTACTTC. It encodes CATTPGQGQQYF. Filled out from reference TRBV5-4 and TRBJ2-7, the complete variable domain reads ETGVTQSPTHLIKTRGQQVTLRCSSQSGHNTVSWYQQALGQGPQFIFQYYREEENGRGNFPPRFSGLQFPNYSSELNVNALELDDSALYLCATTPGQGQQYFGPGTRLTVT.

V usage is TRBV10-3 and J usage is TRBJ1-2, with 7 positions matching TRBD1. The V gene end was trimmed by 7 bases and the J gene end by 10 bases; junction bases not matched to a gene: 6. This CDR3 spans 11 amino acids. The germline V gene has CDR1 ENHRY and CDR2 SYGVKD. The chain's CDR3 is CAIIRQGLYTF. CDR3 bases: TGTGCCATCATCCGACAGGGACTCTACACCTTC.

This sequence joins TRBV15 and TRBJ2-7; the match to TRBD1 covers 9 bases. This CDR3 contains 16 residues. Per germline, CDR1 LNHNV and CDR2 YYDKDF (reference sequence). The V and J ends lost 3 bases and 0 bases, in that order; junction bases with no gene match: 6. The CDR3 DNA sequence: TGTGCCACCAGCAGCGAACGGGACAGGGACTCCTACGAGCAGTACTTC. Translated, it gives CATSSERDRDSYEQYF.